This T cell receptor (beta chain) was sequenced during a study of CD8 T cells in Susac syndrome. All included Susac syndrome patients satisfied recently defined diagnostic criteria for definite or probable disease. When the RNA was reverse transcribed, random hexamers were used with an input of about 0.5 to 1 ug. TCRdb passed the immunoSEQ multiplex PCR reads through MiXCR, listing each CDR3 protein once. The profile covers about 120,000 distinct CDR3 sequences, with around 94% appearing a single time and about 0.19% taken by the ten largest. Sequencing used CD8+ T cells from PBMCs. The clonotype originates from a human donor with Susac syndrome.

CDR3 sequence (DNA): TGCAGCGCAACCACGAACCCTAACTATGGCTACACCTTC. Amino acids: CSATTNPNYGYTF. The V call is TRBV29-1, the J call TRBJ1-2; no clear D gene. V was pared by 7 bases and J by 0 bases, with 12 bases between. This CDR3 has 13 residues. Germline CDR1 and CDR2: SQVTM and ANQGSEA.